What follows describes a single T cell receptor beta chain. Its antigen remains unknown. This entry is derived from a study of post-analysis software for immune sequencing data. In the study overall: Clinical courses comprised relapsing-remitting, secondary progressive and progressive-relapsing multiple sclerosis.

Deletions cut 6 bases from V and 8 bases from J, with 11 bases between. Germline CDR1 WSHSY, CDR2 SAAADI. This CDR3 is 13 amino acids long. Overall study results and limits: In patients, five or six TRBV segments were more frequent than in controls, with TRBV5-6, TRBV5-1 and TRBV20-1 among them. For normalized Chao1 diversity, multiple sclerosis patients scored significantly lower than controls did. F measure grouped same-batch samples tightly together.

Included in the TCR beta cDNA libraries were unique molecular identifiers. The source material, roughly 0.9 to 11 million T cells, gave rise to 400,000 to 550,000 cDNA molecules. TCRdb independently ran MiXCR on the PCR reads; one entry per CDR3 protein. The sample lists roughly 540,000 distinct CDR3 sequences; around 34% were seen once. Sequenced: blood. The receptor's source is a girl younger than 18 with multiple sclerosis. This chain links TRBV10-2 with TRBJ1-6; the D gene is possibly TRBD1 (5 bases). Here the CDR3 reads CASRGLADSPLHF. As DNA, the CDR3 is TGCGCCAGCAGGGGACTGGCGGATTCACCCCTCCACTTT.